What follows are 14 T cell receptor beta chains derived from one specimen sequenced in a study of blood T cell repertoires in COVID-19. Profiled with immunoSEQ multiplex PCR; TCRdb holds only in-frame clones, not every one. Of some 38,000 clones listed, approximately 78% are singletons. Material: peripheral blood. These receptors all stem from an older man with acute or convalescent COVID-19.

The chain has TRBV10-2 and TRBJ2-3, with TRBD1 as a possible D gene (6 bases). There are 14 residues in the CDR3. The germline V gene has CDR1 WSHSY and CDR2 SAAADI. V was cut by 3 bases and J by 4 bases, with 11 bases left in between. The CDR3 coding sequence is TGCGCCAGCAGTGACCCCCAGGGGCCAGATACGCAGTATTTT. Its protein is CASSDPQGPDTQYF.

The CDR3 DNA sequence: TGTGCAGGGGGCCGGGCCTACGAGCAGTACTTC. This encodes CAGGRAYEQYF. The chain has TRBV2 and TRBJ2-7; 7 bases agree with TRBD1. CDR3 length equals 11 residues. Germline V gene sequence: CDR1 SNHLY, CDR2 FYNNEI.

This sequence joins TRBV20-1 and TRBJ1-2; D is undetermined. Per germline, CDR1 DFQATT and CDR2 SNEGSKA (reference sequence). The CDR3 length is 9 residues. Trimming stripped 6 bases from V and 8 bases from J, with 7 bases between. The CDR3 bases are TGCAGTGCCGTCGGGGGCTACACCTTC. Translated: CSAVGGYTF.

CDR3 in DNA: TGCGCCAGCAGCTTGACAGGGGGCATCACCGGGGAGCTGTTTTTT. This encodes CASSLTGGITGELFF. The chain carries TRBV5-1 and TRBJ2-2; 9 bases match TRBD1. From germline, CDR1 is SGHRS and CDR2 YFSETQ. This CDR3 has 15 residues. J gave up 4 bases and V 1 base, and 2 bases lay outside the gene matches.

The chain couples TRBV21-1 to TRBJ2-7; TRBD2, the D gene given by the table, was not confirmed from the DNA. TRBV21-1 is marked as a pseudogene. This CDR3 has 15 residues. DNA of the CDR3: TGTGCCAGCAGCAAAATCGGGGGTTCGTCCTACGAGCAGTACTTC. Protein: CASSKIGGSSYEQYF.

The chain combines TRBV5-5 with TRBJ1-6; D is undetermined. CDR1 is SGHKS and CDR2 is YYEKEE in the germline V gene (reference sequence). V lost 0 bases and J lost 0, with 16 bases in between. This CDR3 has 19 residues. The CDR3 region is CASSLEARLGSSYNSPLHF. The CDR3 DNA follows: TGTGCCAGCAGCTTGGAAGCCCGCTTGGGGAGCTCCTATAATTCACCCCTCCACTTT.

V gene TRBV24-1 combines with J gene TRBJ2-7; D ambiguous. The CDR3 runs to 13 residues. V shed 3 bases and J shed 2 bases, with 7 bases lying between them. CDR1 and CDR2 from the germline V gene are KGHDR and SFDVKD. Written as DNA, the CDR3 is TGTGCCACCAGTGATCCGGTGACCTACGAGCAGTACTTC. Protein product: CATSDPVTYEQYF.

This rearrangement joins TRBV4-3 to TRBJ1-2; D uncertain. Germline V CDR1 and CDR2: LGHNA, YSLEER. CDR3 size: 15 residues. Trimming stripped 0 bases from V and 0 bases from J, with 8 bases between. In DNA form, the CDR3 reads TGCGCCAGCAGCCAAGATTCCGCAGCTAACTATGGCTACACCTTC. Translation: CASSQDSAANYGYTF.

The rearrangement joins TRBV2 to TRBJ2-1, with D possibly matching TRBD2 (6 bases). The CDR3 sequence is 14 residues long. Trimming took 8 bases from V and 2 from J, leaving 13 bases between them. Germline-derived CDR1 and CDR2 are SNHLY and FYNNEI. The CDR3 nucleotides are TGTGCCAGCCGGGATCAGCGGGCCTACAATGAGCAGTTCTTC. It specifies CASRDQRAYNEQFF.

The gene calls are TRBV2 and TRBJ1-4; D might be TRBD1 (5 bases). Germline V gene data show CDR1 as SNHLY and CDR2 as FYNNEI. This CDR3 is built from 13 residues. V was clipped by 6 bases and J by 3 bases, with 8 bases between them. The CDR3, as DNA: TGTGCCAGCAGGATCAGGGCTAATGAAAAACTGTTTTTT. Protein product: CASRIRANEKLFF.

The V call is TRBV2, the J call TRBJ1-2; maybe TRBD1 (6 bases). The CDR3 contains 13 residues. Between the trimmed V and J ends, which lost 5 bases and 4 bases, there was a span of 11 bases. Germline-derived CDR1 and CDR2 are SNHLY and FYNNEI. The CDR3 DNA follows: TGTGCCAGCAGTTCAGACAGGTTCTATGGCTACACCTTC. It codes for CASSSDRFYGYTF.

This clone is categorized as medium-sized (0.01 to 0.1%). The chain is built from TRBV24-1 and TRBJ1-4, with a tentative D call TRBD1 (6 bases). V gave up 5 bases and J gave up 2 bases, with 17 bases separating them. The CDR3 extends over 17 amino acids. Per germline, CDR1 KGHDR and CDR2 SFDVKD. The CDR3 sequence: CATSVLGGARTNEKLFF. Here the CDR3 DNA reads TGTGCCACCAGTGTCCTCGGGGGGGCGAGGACTAATGAAAAACTGTTTTTT.

This chain uses TRBV7-9 with TRBJ2-7; 14 bases agree with TRBD2. This CDR3 is 14 amino acids long. Germline-derived CDR1 and CDR2 are SEHNR and FQNEAQ (reference sequence). Trimming removed 4 bases from V and 5 bases from J; junction bases left unmatched: 1. CDR3 sequence: CASSSTSGRDEQYF. CDR3 sequence (DNA): TGTGCCAGCAGCTCGACTAGCGGGAGGGACGAGCAGTACTTC.

V usage is TRBV29-1 and J usage is TRBJ2-3, with D unresolved. The germline V and J ends were trimmed by 7 bases and 0 bases, with 17 bases remaining between them. Germline lookup yields CDR1 SQVTM and CDR2 ANQGSEA. The CDR3 runs 15 residues. CDR3 sequence: CSANSGGSSTDTQYF. The CDR3 coding sequence is TGCAGCGCCAATTCGGGTGGCAGTAGCACAGATACGCAGTATTTT.